This T cell receptor beta chain stems from a study of blood T cell repertoires in COVID-19. Study in general: T cells, B-cell-depleted T cells, or PBMCs provided the cDNA or gDNA that served as material.

This clone has a count of ten or more. Original methodology: Amplification from reference gene primers served as the basis for estimated nucleated cell counts. The method was immunoSEQ multiplex PCR; TCRdb's version includes in-frame clones alone and lacks a portion of them. That table supplies the V and J calls and clone size; D and trimming were determined from the DNA. The sample yields fewer than 200,000 clones, 60% to 80% seen once. The germline V gene has CDR1 LNHDA and CDR2 SQIVND (reference sequence). V lost 2 bases, J lost 6 bases, and 8 bases lay in between. This CDR3 contains 13 residues. The clonotype was recovered from a woman between 65 and 79 years old with acute or convalescent COVID-19. The sample comprised peripheral blood. The rearrangement uses TRBV19 and TRBJ1-5; D possibly corresponds to TRBD1 (6 bases). The CDR3 bases are TGTGCCAGTAGTATAACAGGGAGTCAGCCCCAGCATTTT. Amino acid sequence: CASSITGSQPQHF. Using reference TRBV19 and TRBJ1-5 for the parts outside the CDR3, the full variable domain is DGGITQSPKYLFRKEGQNVTLSCEQNLNHDAMYWYRQDPGQGLRLIYYSQIVNDFQKGDIAEGYSVSREKKESFPLTVTSAQKNPTAFYLCASSITGSQPQHFGDGTRLSIL.